This T cell receptor (beta chain) stems from a study of cytomegalovirus exposure and HLA in healthy donors. Whole-study findings and limits: Previously analyzed data showed that most TCR beta V segments were productive at a frequency of about 87% or about 30%. The majority of CMV-associated TCR beta chains were reported as apparently HLA-restricted in a later analysis. A later analysis linked a missense DCLRE1C variant to TCR beta V- and J-gene trimming. Rarity held for most TCR sequences, but there were some public TCRs that occurred in many donors.

The CDR3 consists of 13 residues. Trimming stripped 0 bases from V and 7 bases from J, with 10 bases between. The germline gives CDR1 GTSNPN, CDR2 SVGIG (reference sequence). In the case of this clone: What it binds is unknown.

PCR primers comprised 60 Vbeta and 13 Jbeta primers. Profiled with immunoSEQ multiplex PCR; TCRdb holds only in-frame clones, not every one. Among over 100,000 clones listed, around 84% were seen once. This sequence originates from a man younger than 45 in good health and CMV-seropositive. The sequencing sample was made of PBMCs. The chain couples TRBV30 to TRBJ2-1; maybe TRBD2 (5 bases). CDR3 residues: CAWSVLRGNEQFF. CDR3 nucleotide sequence: TGTGCCTGGAGTGTTCTCCGGGGAAATGAGCAGTTCTTC.